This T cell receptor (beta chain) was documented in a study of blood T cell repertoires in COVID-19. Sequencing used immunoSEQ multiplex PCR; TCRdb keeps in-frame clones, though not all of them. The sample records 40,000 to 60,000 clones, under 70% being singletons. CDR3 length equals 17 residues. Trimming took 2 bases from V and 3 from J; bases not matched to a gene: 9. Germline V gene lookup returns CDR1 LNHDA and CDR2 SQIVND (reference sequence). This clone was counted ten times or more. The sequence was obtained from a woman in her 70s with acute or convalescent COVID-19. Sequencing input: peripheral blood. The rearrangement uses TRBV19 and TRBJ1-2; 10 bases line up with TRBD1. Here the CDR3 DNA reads TGTGCCAGTAGTATAAGCCGGACAGGGGGAATGGACTATGGCTACACCTTC. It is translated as CASSISRTGGMDYGYTF.